Below, 22 T cell receptor beta chains from the same sample are listed, as sequenced in a study of cytomegalovirus exposure and HLA in healthy donors. Primers: 60 Vbeta forward and 13 Jbeta reverse. Produced via immunoSEQ multiplex PCR; TCRdb's table is partial and in-frame only. In total, the table holds tens of thousands of clones. Sequencing input: PBMCs. Every receptor here comes from a male donor in good health and CMV-seronegative.

V is TRBV29-1 and J is TRBJ2-7; TRBD1 aligns across 12 bases. V trimming: 7 bases; J trimming: 5 bases; junction bases outside the gene matches: 6. The CDR3 consists of 13 residues. In germline, CDR1 is SQVTM, CDR2 ANQGSEA. Written as DNA, the CDR3 is TGCAGCGCACCCGGGACAGGGGGCAACGAGCAGTACTTC. It translates to CSAPGTGGNEQYF.

The rearrangement uses TRBV4-1 and TRBJ1-1, with 8 bases matching TRBD1. The germline V gene has CDR1 MGHRA and CDR2 YSYEKL. CDR3 length: 14 residues. V gave up 7 bases and J gave up 2 bases; unmatched junction bases: 6. The CDR3 is CASTRQGTNTEAFF. As DNA, the CDR3 is TGCGCCAGCACTCGACAGGGGACCAACACTGAAGCTTTCTTT.

The chain couples TRBV5-6 to TRBJ1-2, with D maybe TRBD1 (5 bases). Germline assignment: CDR1 SGHDT and CDR2 YYEEEE. V was clipped by 0 bases and J by 2 bases, with 11 bases between them. The CDR3 consists of 15 residues. CDR3 sequence: CASSLVGGSNYGYTF. The CDR3 bases are TGTGCCAGCAGCTTGGTTGGGGGGTCCAACTATGGCTACACCTTC.

This sequence joins TRBV30 and TRBJ1-5, with 8 bases that match TRBD1. The V and J ends lost 3 bases and 11 bases, in that order; junction bases with no gene match: 12. This CDR3 has 14 residues. Germline V gives CDR1 GTSNPN, CDR2 SVGIG (reference sequence). CDR3: CAWSPTGEGAAQHF. DNA of the CDR3: TGTGCCTGGAGCCCGACAGGGGAAGGGGCGGCCCAGCATTTT.

This sequence joins TRBV20-1 and TRBJ2-1; a weak D match, TRBD2 (6 bases). V gave up 7 bases and J gave up 6 bases, with 10 bases separating them. Looked up from germline, CDR1 is DFQATT and CDR2 is SNEGSKA (reference sequence). The CDR3 runs 11 residues. The CDR3 sequence is CSVETSNEQFF. The CDR3 coding sequence is TGCAGTGTCGAGACTAGCAATGAGCAGTTCTTC.

As to this clone: An end of the junction does not agree with germline; a read error may underlie this. The chain links TRBV7-9 to TRBJ1-2; 12 bases are shared with TRBD1. Looked up from germline, CDR1 is SEHNR and CDR2 is FQNEAQ (reference sequence). The CDR3 is made up of 18 amino acids. The DNA of the CDR3 is TGTGCCAGCAGCCCGAGGGGGACAGGGGGCCAGAGGGACTATGGCTGCACCTTC. Protein: CASSPRGTGGQRDYGCTF. Variable domain in full (rest from reference TRBV7-9 and TRBJ1-2): DTGVSQNPRHKITKRGQNVTFRCDPISEHNRLYWYRQTLGQGPEFLTYFQNEAQLEKSRLLSDRFSAERPKGSFSTLEIQRTEQGDSAMYLCASSPRGTGGQRDYGCTFGSGTRLTVV.

The chain combines TRBV5-6 with TRBJ2-2, with TRBD1 matching 9 bases. CDR1 SGHDT and CDR2 YYEEEE come from the germline V gene. V was clipped by 4 bases and J by 5 bases; unmatched bases: 9. This CDR3 region has 16 residues. Here the CDR3 DNA reads TGTGCCAGCAGCCCAGCACCGGGACAGGGAACCGGGGAGCTGTTTTTT. Translated, it gives CASSPAPGQGTGELFF. Variable domain in full (rest from reference TRBV5-6 and TRBJ2-2): DAGVTQSPTHLIKTRGQQVTLRCSPKSGHDTVSWYQQALGQGPQFIFQYYEEEERQRGNFPDRFSGHQFPNYSSELNVNALLLGDSALYLCASSPAPGQGTGELFFGEGSRLTVL.

The chain joins TRBV7-8 to TRBJ1-3, with 8 bases that match TRBD1. This CDR3 is 15 amino acids long. Germline-derived CDR1 and CDR2 are SGHVS and FQNEAQ. The trim removed 1 base at V and 8 bases at J, leaving 7 bases unmatched. CDR3 amino acids: CASSLGRDRRDTIYF. In DNA, the CDR3 is TGTGCCAGCAGCTTAGGCCGGGACAGGAGGGACACCATATATTTT. Complete variable domain (other parts from reference TRBV7-8 and TRBJ1-3): GAGVSQSPRYKVAKRGQDVALRCDPISGHVSLFWYQQALGQGPEFLTYFQNEAQLDKSGLPSDRFFAERPEGSVSTLKIQRTQQEDSAVYLCASSLGRDRRDTIYFGEGSWLTVV.

This chain joins TRBV4-1 and TRBJ2-1, with D tentatively TRBD1 (6 bases). The V gene's germline CDR1 is MGHRA and CDR2 YSYEKL. The V end was cut by 8 bases, the J end by 6 bases, with 11 bases between. This CDR3 has 12 residues. The CDR3 DNA is TGCGCCAGCTCTTTGGGGGCCAATGAGCAGTTCTTC. The encoded protein is CASSLGANEQFF.

The chain uses TRBV27 and TRBJ1-2; 8 nucleotides line up with TRBD1. CDR1 and CDR2 (germline): MNHEY, SMNVEV (reference sequence). With 5 bases clipped from V and 5 bases from J, the junction kept 10 bases outside the gene matches. This CDR3 has 15 residues. The chain's CDR3 is CASSPRQGNYYGYTF. The DNA for the CDR3 is TGTGCCAGCAGTCCCCGACAGGGGAACTATTATGGCTACACCTTC.

The genes are TRBV2 and TRBJ2-3; unclear D gene. The V gene lost 4 bases and the J gene lost 3 bases, with 11 bases spanning the gap. The CDR3 has 14 amino acids. CDR1 is SNHLY, CDR2 FYNNEI, per germline. The CDR3 protein is CASSVGGSTDTQYF. DNA of the CDR3: TGTGCCAGCAGTGTCGGCGGATCAACAGATACGCAGTATTTT.

V usage is TRBV18 and J usage is TRBJ1-1; D is undetermined. The CDR3 totals 14 residues. Trimming stripped 2 bases from V and 3 bases from J, with 10 bases between. CDR1 and CDR2 from the germline V gene are KGHSH and LQKENI. DNA of the CDR3: TGTGCCAGCTCACCAAGCCGGGGAGACACTGAAGCTTTCTTT. Protein product: CASSPSRGDTEAFF. The complete variable domain, with remaining parts taken from reference TRBV18 and TRBJ1-1, reads NAGVMQNPRHLVRRRGQEARLRCSPMKGHSHVYWYRQLPEEGLKFMVYLQKENIIDESGMPKERFSAEFPKEGPSILRIQQVVRGDSAAYFCASSPSRGDTEAFFGQGTRLTVV.

This sequence joins TRBV7-9 and TRBJ1-2; the match to TRBD1 covers 7 bases. Germline CDR1 SEHNR, CDR2 FQNEAQ (reference sequence). With 11 bases clipped from V and 8 bases from J, the junction kept 20 bases outside the gene matches. The CDR3 length is 15 residues. Written as DNA, the CDR3 is TGTGCCGGCCACTCCGGGACAGAGTCCGTAGGGGGCTACACCTTC. Encoded protein: CAGHSGTESVGGYTF.

The rearrangement uses TRBV5-1 and TRBJ2-2; 14 bases are shared with TRBD2. The CDR3 sequence is 19 residues long. Unmatched junction bases numbered 7, after V lost 1 base and J lost 2 bases. Germline V lookup: CDR1 SGHRS, CDR2 YFSETQ. CDR3 sequence: CASSLYPGLAGANTGELFF. The CDR3 DNA reads as TGCGCCAGCAGCTTGTACCCGGGACTAGCGGGAGCCAACACCGGGGAGCTGTTTTTT. The full variable domain, rest sourced from reference TRBV5-1 and TRBJ2-2, is KAGVTQTPRYLIKTRGQQVTLSCSPISGHRSVSWYQQTPGQGLQFLFEYFSETQRNKGNFPGRFSGRQFSNSRSEMNVSTLELGDSALYLCASSLYPGLAGANTGELFFGEGSRLTVL.

The chain joins TRBV18 to TRBJ2-7; maybe TRBD1 (5 bases). The length of the CDR3 is 15 residues. Per germline, CDR1 KGHSH and CDR2 LQKENI. V was shortened by 6 bases and J by 5 bases, with 20 bases between the two germline ends. CDR3 amino acids: CASSPPQGTGHEQYF. The DNA of the CDR3 is TGTGCCAGCTCCCCCCCGCAGGGTACGGGTCACGAGCAGTACTTC.

The V call is TRBV6-4, the J call TRBJ2-3; 10 bases are shared with TRBD2. This CDR3 comprises 15 residues. V dropped 2 bases and J dropped 1; count of bases not matched to a gene: 0. Germline CDR1 reads MRHNA; CDR2 reads SNTAGT. Written as DNA, the CDR3 is TGTGCCAGCAGTGACGGGACTAGCGGCACAGATACGCAGTATTTT. This gives the protein CASSDGTSGTDTQYF.

Remarks on this clone: Other DNA sequences in the same sample also yield this CDR3. The chain employs TRBV5-1 and TRBJ1-2, with 8 nucleotides matching TRBD1. The CDR3 loop spans 14 amino acids. Trimming at V came to 0 bases and at J to 2 bases, leaving 0 bases not matched to a gene. The V gene's germline CDR1 is SGHRS and CDR2 YFSETQ. CDR3 nucleotides: TGCGCCAGCAGCTTGGACAGGGGGAACTATGGCTACACCTTC. Translating it yields CASSLDRGNYGYTF.

The gene calls are TRBV10-3 and TRBJ2-1; possibly TRBD2 for D (6 bases). V lost 3 bases and J lost 7, with 13 bases in between. In germline, CDR1 is ENHRY, CDR2 SYGVKD. The CDR3 runs to 14 residues. The CDR3 bases are TGTGCCATCAGTGATGGTCTAGCGAGGAATGAGCAGTTCTTC. This gives the protein CAISDGLARNEQFF.

This chain joins TRBV10-3 and TRBJ2-3, with 8 bases lining up with TRBD2. This CDR3 contains 15 residues. The germline CDR1 and CDR2 sequences are ENHRY and SYGVKD. V lost 7 bases to trimming and J lost 2 bases; unmatched junction nucleotides: 8. CDR3 in DNA: TGTGCCATCAAGGGCGGGGGGCAACCCACAGATACGCAGTATTTT. It is translated as CAIKGGGQPTDTQYF.

The gene calls are TRBV28 and TRBJ1-5, with D unresolved. Germline V gene lookup returns CDR1 MDHEN and CDR2 SYDVKM. There are 14 residues in the CDR3. V was trimmed by 4 bases and J by 6 bases, leaving 13 bases between them. DNA for the CDR3: TGTGCCAGCAGTTCCCGGAGGGTTAGTCAGCCCCAGCATTTT. As protein: CASSSRRVSQPQHF.

The chain joins TRBV19 to TRBJ1-2; D gene ambiguous. CDR1 and CDR2 from the germline V gene are LNHDA and SQIVND (reference sequence). This CDR3 spans 14 amino acids. Deletions cut 4 bases from V and 5 bases from J, with 14 bases between. The CDR3 loop is CASSNLRPPYGYTF. The CDR3 DNA reads TGTGCCAGTAGTAATCTCAGGCCGCCGTATGGCTACACCTTC.

V usage is TRBV28 and J usage is TRBJ2-7; D might be TRBD1 (5 bases). V was cut by 8 bases and J by 2 bases, with 13 bases left in between. The CDR3 spans 13 residues. The V gene's germline CDR1 is MDHEN and CDR2 SYDVKM. The chain's CDR3 is CASFGRGTYEQYF. For the CDR3, the DNA is TGTGCCAGCTTCGGAAGGGGAACCTACGAGCAGTACTTC.